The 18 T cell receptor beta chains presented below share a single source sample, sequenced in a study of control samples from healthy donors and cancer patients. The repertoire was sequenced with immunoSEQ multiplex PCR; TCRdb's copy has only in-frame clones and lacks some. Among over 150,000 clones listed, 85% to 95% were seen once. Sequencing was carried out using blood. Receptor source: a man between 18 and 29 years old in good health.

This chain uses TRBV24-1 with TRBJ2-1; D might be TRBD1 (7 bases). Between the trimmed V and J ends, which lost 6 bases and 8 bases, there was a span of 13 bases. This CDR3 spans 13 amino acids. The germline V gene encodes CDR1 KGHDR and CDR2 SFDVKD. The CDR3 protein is CATSQGGRDEQFF. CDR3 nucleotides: TGTGCCACCAGTCAGGGGGGCCGAGATGAGCAGTTCTTC.

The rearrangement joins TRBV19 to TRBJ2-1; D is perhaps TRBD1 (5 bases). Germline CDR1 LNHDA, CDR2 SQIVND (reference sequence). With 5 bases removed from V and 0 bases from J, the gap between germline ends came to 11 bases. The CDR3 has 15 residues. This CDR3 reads CASSVTGSSYNEQFF. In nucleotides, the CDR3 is TGTGCCAGTAGTGTCACAGGTAGCTCCTACAATGAGCAGTTCTTC.

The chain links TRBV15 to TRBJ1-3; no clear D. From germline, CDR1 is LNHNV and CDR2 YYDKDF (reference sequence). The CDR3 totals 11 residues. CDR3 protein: CGVLSGNTIYF. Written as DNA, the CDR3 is TGTGGCGTCCTCTCTGGAAACACCATATATTTT.

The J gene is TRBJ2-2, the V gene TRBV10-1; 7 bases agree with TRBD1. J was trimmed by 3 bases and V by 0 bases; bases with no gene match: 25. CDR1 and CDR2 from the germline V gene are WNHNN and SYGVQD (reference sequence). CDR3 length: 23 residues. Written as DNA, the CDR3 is TGCGCCAGCAGTGAGTCGAGGGCAGAAGACAGGGAAATTAAAGGTATGGACACCGGGGAGCTGTTTTTT. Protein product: CASSESRAEDREIKGMDTGELFF.

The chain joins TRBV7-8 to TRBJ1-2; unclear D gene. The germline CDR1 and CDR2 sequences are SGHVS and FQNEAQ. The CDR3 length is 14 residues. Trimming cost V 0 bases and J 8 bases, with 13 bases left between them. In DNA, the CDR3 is TGTGCCAGCAGCTTAGCCAACAGAATCGGGGGCTACACCTTC. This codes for CASSLANRIGGYTF.

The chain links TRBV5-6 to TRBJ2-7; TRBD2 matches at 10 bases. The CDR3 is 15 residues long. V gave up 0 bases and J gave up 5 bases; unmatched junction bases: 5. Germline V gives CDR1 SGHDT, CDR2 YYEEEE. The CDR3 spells CASSLGLAGADEQYF. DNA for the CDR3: TGTGCCAGCAGCTTGGGGCTAGCGGGGGCGGACGAGCAGTACTTC.

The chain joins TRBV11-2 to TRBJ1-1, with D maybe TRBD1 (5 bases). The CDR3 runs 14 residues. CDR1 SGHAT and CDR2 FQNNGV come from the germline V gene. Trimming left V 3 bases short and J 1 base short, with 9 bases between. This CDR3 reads CASSLRGENTEAFF. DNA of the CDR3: TGTGCCAGCAGCTTGAGGGGTGAGAACACTGAAGCTTTCTTT.

CDR3 DNA sequence: TGTGCCAGCAGCTGGGACTTCTCTGGAAACACCATATATTTT. Encoded protein: CASSWDFSGNTIYF. The chain recombines TRBV6-6 with TRBJ1-3; D possibly corresponds to TRBD1 (5 bases). Germline assignment: CDR1 MNHNY and CDR2 SVGAGI (reference sequence). The CDR3 consists of 14 residues. With 6 bases removed from V and 0 bases from J, the gap between germline ends came to 9 bases.

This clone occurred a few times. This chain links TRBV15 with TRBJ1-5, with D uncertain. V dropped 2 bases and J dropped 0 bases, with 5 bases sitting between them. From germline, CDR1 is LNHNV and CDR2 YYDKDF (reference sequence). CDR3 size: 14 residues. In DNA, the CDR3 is TGTGCCACCAGCAGAAAAGATAGCAATCAGCCCCAGCATTTT. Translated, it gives CATSRKDSNQPQHF.

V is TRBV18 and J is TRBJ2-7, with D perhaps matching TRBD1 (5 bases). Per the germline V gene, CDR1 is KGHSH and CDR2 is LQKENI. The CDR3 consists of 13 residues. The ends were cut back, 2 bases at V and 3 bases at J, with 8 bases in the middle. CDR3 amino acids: CASSPGRDYEQYF. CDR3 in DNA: TGTGCCAGCTCACCAGGCAGGGACTACGAGCAGTACTTC.

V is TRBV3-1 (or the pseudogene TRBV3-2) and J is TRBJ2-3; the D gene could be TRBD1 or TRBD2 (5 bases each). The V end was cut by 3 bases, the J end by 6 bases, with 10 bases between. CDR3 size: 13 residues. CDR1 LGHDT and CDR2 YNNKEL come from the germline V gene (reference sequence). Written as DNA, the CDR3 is TGTGCCAGCAGCCACGGGGCTTTGGATACGCAGTATTTT. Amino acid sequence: CASSHGALDTQYF.

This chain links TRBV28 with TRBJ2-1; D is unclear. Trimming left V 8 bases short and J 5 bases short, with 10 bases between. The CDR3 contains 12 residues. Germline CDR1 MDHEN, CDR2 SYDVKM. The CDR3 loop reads CASHQWDNEQFF. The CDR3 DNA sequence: TGTGCCAGCCACCAGTGGGACAATGAGCAGTTCTTC. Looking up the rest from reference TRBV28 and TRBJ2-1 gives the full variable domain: DVKVTQSSRYLVKRTGEKVFLECVQDMDHENMFWYRQDPGLGLRLIYFSYDVKMKEKGDIPEGYSVSREKKERFSLILESASTNQTSMYLCASHQWDNEQFFGPGTRLTVL.

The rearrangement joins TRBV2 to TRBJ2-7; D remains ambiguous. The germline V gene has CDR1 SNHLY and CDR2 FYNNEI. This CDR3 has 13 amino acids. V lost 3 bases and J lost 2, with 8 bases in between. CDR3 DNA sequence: TGTGCCAGCAGTGATACGGGCCCCTACGAGCAGTACTTC. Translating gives CASSDTGPYEQYF.

CDR3 DNA: TGTGCCAGCAGCCCGGACAGATTCTACGAGCAGTACTTC. It yields the protein CASSPDRFYEQYF. The V gene is TRBV27, the J gene TRBJ2-7; a possible D gene is TRBD1 (6 bases). CDR3 length: 13 amino acids. Germline V CDR1 and CDR2: MNHEY, SMNVEV (reference sequence). The V gene lost 6 bases and the J gene lost 3 bases, with 12 bases spanning the gap.

CDR3 amino acids: CASKLFSGNTIYF. The CDR3, as DNA: TGTGCCAGCAAACTCTTCTCTGGAAACACCATATATTTT. The J gene is TRBJ1-3, the V gene TRBV6-5; no definite D call. V dropped 7 bases and J dropped 0 bases, with 7 bases sitting between them. This CDR3 has 13 residues. CDR1 is MNHEY and CDR2 is SVGAGI in the germline V gene.

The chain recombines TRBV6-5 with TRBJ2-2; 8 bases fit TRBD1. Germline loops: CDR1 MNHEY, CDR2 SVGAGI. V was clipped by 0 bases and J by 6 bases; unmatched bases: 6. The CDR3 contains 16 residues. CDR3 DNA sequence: TGTGCCAGCAGTTACTCCCGACAGGGGTGGGCCGGGGAGCTGTTTTTT. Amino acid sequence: CASSYSRQGWAGELFF.

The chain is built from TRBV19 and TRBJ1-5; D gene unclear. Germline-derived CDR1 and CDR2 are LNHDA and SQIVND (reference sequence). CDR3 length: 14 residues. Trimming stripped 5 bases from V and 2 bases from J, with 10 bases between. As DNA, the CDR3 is TGTGCCAGTAGTCGGACGGCGGGCAATCAGCCCCAGCATTTT. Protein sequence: CASSRTAGNQPQHF. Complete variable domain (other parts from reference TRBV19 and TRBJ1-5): DGGITQSPKYLFRKEGQNVTLSCEQNLNHDAMYWYRQDPGQGLRLIYYSQIVNDFQKGDIAEGYSVSREKKESFPLTVTSAQKNPTAFYLCASSRTAGNQPQHFGDGTRLSIL.

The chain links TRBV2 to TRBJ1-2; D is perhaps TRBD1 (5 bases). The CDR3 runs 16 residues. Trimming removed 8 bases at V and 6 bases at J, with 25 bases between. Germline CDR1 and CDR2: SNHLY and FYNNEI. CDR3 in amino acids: CASSKGPGSIMNGYTF. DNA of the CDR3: TGTGCCAGCTCCAAGGGGCCAGGGAGTATTATGAATGGCTACACCTTC.